This TCR beta chain appears in the sequencing data of a study of blood T cells in healthy people across ages. Study-wide points: Unsorted PBMCs blocked a conclusive comparison of naive and antigen-experienced cells.

Together with a sample-barcoded 5' primer, a J-beta primer mix was included in a second PCR lasting about 7 to 11 cycles. TCRdb reprocessed the 5' RACE reads via MiXCR and lists one record per CDR3 protein. Of about 510,000 distinct CDR3 sequences in the sample, 27% were seen once. Germline V gene sequence: CDR1 MNHEY, CDR2 SMNVEV (reference sequence). This CDR3 spans 14 amino acids. V was pared by 6 bases and J by 3 bases, with 12 bases between. Caucasian, healthy and from Russia, the donors were aged between about 6 and 90. Comments on this clonotype: Its specificity is unknown.

The same sample was also used in a study of T cells of mothers and their children. That study adds: Each 15 ul cDNA reaction used 1.5 ug RNA; all RNA was used.

The chain employs TRBV27 and TRBJ1-5; maybe TRBD1 (5 bases). The origin of this receptor is a boy aged 2 to 10 in good health. Source material: blood. The CDR3 sequence: CASSRRGYNQPQHF. The CDR3 DNA is TGTGCCAGCAGCCGCCGGGGCTACAATCAGCCCCAGCATTTT.